The T cell receptor beta chain under discussion was sequenced for a study of neurological immune-mediated disorders (dated by TCRdb to about 2019). Regarding the complete study: Among the approximately 34 multiple sclerosis patients, relapsing-remitting MS accounted for some 30 and secondary progressive MS accounted for 3. Peripheral blood TCR-beta repertoires from patients with HTLV-I-associated myelopathy (HAM/TSP), patients with multiple sclerosis, and healthy controls were compared in the study using UMI-based sequencing. Alongside PBMC samples, the set of around 99 TCR-beta libraries contained longitudinal samples, technical triplicates, and paired CD4+ and CD8+ T-cell subsets that had been sorted. Of the approximately 68 subjects in the cohort, around 14 were HAM/TSP patients, around 34 were multiple sclerosis patients, and some 20 were healthy controls.

The paper's findings and limits, for the study overall: TCR clonal expansion was highest in HAM/TSP patients and lowest in MS patients, with MS patients falling below even healthy controls. Repertoires from 18 of 34 MS patients were grouped by phylogenetic analysis into a cluster of related CDR3 sequences, suggesting a possible repertoire-level signature. The MS cluster was not associated with any clinical or MRI features, and the authors stated that larger cohorts are needed. No identical CDR3 amino acid sequences were shared among expanded clones across subjects, suggesting private TCR-beta repertoires in all groups.

For unsorted PBMC libraries, 2 million PBMCs were used after storage in RNAlater at -80 degrees C until RNA extraction. Multiple sclerosis patients were enrolled in a US clinical protocol evaluating disease progression by magnetic resonance imaging. Peripheral blood was subjected to Ficoll-Hypaque density gradient centrifugation to isolate PBMCs, which were then cryopreserved in liquid nitrogen. cDNA was synthesized by template-switch 5'RACE using a primer carrying a 10-nucleotide random unique molecular identifier by which each TCR transcript was tagged. Each sequencing run produced over 160 million TCR-beta sequences covering 15-18 subjects. The RNeasy kit was used for extraction of total RNA. The KAPA Real-time Library Amplification kit was used to amplify TCR-beta VDJ regions with primers for the TCR constant region and the 5'RACE anchor. A first PCR added sample indexes and Illumina adaptors, after which a second PCR increased the library yield. After Ampure bead purification, the TCR product of roughly 650 bp was size-selected on a 2% E-gel SizeSelection system. Before pooling, library quality was assessed on a Bioanalyzer, concentration was determined with Qubit, and library quantification was performed with the Kapa Library Quantification kit. Paired-end 2 x 150 bp sequencing of the libraries was performed on an Illumina HiSeq 2500. To increase sequence diversity, about 25-30% phiX was spiked into each library pool. Per the original workflow: The UMI-based MiGEC pipeline processed quality-filtered reads and removed over 85% of raw TCR sequences during error correction. VDJ genes were aligned to IMGT germline references, and each clonotype was defined by a unique CDR3 amino acid sequence together with V-J genes. VDJtools evaluated clonal expansion, Shannon diversity and CDR3 relatedness (CalcPairwiseDistances, ClusterSamples); CLCbio workbench built phylogenetic trees. Expanded clones were defined as having at least 8 unique UMIs, based on coefficient-of-variation modelling across technical triplicates. The raw public reads went through TCRdb reprocessing: fastp at Q25, MiXCR clone calling, in-frame beta chains kept. A single entry per CDR3 protein holds the most common genes and DNA from its merged rows. The V and J calls were determined by TCRdb, not by the authors. Across this sample there are roughly 62,000 distinct CDR3 sequences, with less than 2.5% seen only once. Of the sample, 3% is held by the ten largest clones.

Based on the germline V gene (reference sequence), the CDR1 and CDR2 sequences are LGHDT and YNNKEL. From cysteine to phenylalanine, the CDR3 is 14 amino acids long. CDR3 DNA only is kept here, 42 bases in frame from base 1. V loses 1 base of germline sequence and J loses 3 bases, and the interval between the two ends is 9 bases. This clonotype was detected ten times or more. Its antigen is currently not known. The sample holds no much larger clone one base away, and base qualities are not on file. The specimen was PBMCs. The chain is assembled from TRBV3-1 and TRBJ1-1; the D gene remains uncertain. This clonotype originated in a man in his fifties with multiple sclerosis. The CDR3 sequence is CASSQASDYTEAFF. At the DNA level, the sequence is TGTGCCAGCAGCCAAGCCAGCGACTACACTGAAGCTTTCTTT.